Presented here are 23 T cell receptor beta chains from one specimen sequenced in a study of blood T cell repertoires in COVID-19. The repertoire was sequenced with immunoSEQ multiplex PCR; TCRdb's copy has only in-frame clones and lacks some. The repertoire includes 28,000 or so clones, 90% to 95% of them detected once, and about 16% sits in the top ten. Source material: peripheral blood. These receptors came from a human donor with active COVID-19. The donor label of this sample is uncertain.

The chain joins TRBV4-1 to TRBJ2-5, with a possible D match to TRBD2 (5 bases). The CDR3 has 13 residues. Germline assignment: CDR1 MGHRA and CDR2 YSYEKL. V was trimmed by 0 bases and J by 10 bases, leaving 12 bases between them. CDR3 loop: CASSQDDTRDQYF. The DNA for the CDR3 is TGCGCCAGCAGCCAAGATGACACGAGGGACCAGTACTTC.

V is TRBV15 and J is TRBJ2-1; maybe TRBD2 (5 bases). V lost 0 bases to trimming and J lost 9 bases, with 18 bases between them. Per the germline V gene, CDR1 is LNHNV and CDR2 is YYDKDF (reference sequence). CDR3 size: 16 residues. CDR3 bases: TGTGCCACCAGCAGAGAACGGGAACTCAGATGGGTTGAGCAGTTCTTC. This sequence encodes CATSRERELRWVEQFF.

This chain joins TRBV7-2 and TRBJ2-3; D perhaps matches TRBD2 (7 bases). Germline V CDR1 and CDR2: SGHTA, FQGNSA. The length of the CDR3 is 15 residues. Trimming removed 5 bases at V and 3 bases at J, with 15 bases between. CDR3 DNA sequence: TGTGCCAGCAGCCAGGGGCGGGGGAGTACAGATACGCAGTATTTT. Translating gives CASSQGRGSTDTQYF. The variable domain in full, with the rest retrieved from reference TRBV7-2 and TRBJ2-3, is GAGVSQSPSNKVTEKGKDVELRCDPISGHTALYWYRQSLGQGLEFLIYFQGNSAPDKSGLPSDRFSAERTGGSVSTLTIQRTQQEDSAVYLCASSQGRGSTDTQYFGPGTRLTVL.

V and J are TRBV7-2 and TRBJ2-7; possibly TRBD1 for D (5 bases). Germline V gives CDR1 SGHTA, CDR2 FQGNSA. V lost 7 bases, J lost 10 bases, and 23 bases lay in between. This CDR3 contains 14 residues. DNA for the CDR3: TGTGCCAGCAAGGAAGGGGTAGCCTACATCGACCAGTACTTC. Protein: CASKEGVAYIDQYF.

The chain couples TRBV7-2 to TRBJ2-7, with TRBD1 identical over 9 bases. CDR1 SGHTA and CDR2 FQGNSA come from the germline V gene. This CDR3 comprises 14 residues. Unmatched junction bases numbered 2, after V lost 5 bases and J lost 0 bases. CDR3 DNA sequence: TGTGCCAGCAGCCCACAGGGGGCCTCCTACGAGCAGTACTTC. The encoded protein is CASSPQGASYEQYF.

CDR3 residues: CASSSGQGDTDTQYF. DNA for the CDR3: TGTGCCAGCAGTTCCGGACAGGGTGATACAGATACGCAGTATTTT. The rearrangement joins TRBV6-2 or TRBV6-3 to TRBJ2-3; TRBD1 matches 8 bases. The length of the CDR3 is 15 residues. The V segment lost 4 bases and the J segment 3 bases; nucleotides outside the gene matches: 6. CDR1 and CDR2 (germline): MNHEY, SVGEGT.

This chain links TRBV7-3 with TRBJ1-1, with 8 bases matching TRBD1. V was pared by 4 bases and J by 3 bases, with 7 bases of the junction left unmatched. The germline gives CDR1 SGHTA, CDR2 FQGTGA. The CDR3 is 15 residues long. The CDR3 loop is CASSSYPGQDTEAFF. CDR3 nucleotides: TGTGCCAGCAGCTCGTACCCGGGACAGGACACTGAAGCTTTCTTT.

The J gene is TRBJ2-3, the V gene TRBV5-6; maybe TRBD1 (7 bases). Between the trimmed V and J ends, which lost 0 bases and 3 bases, there was a span of 11 bases. The germline V gene encodes CDR1 SGHDT and CDR2 YYEEEE. The CDR3 spans 15 residues. This CDR3 reads CASSLDQGGTDTQYF. The DNA of the CDR3 is TGTGCCAGCAGCTTGGATCAGGGGGGAACAGATACGCAGTATTTT.

The V and J genes are TRBV7-2 and TRBJ1-1, with 9 bases that match TRBD1. The trim removed 5 bases at V and 8 bases at J, leaving 6 bases unmatched. Per the germline V gene, CDR1 is SGHTA and CDR2 is FQGNSA. The CDR3 totals 13 residues. Written as DNA, the CDR3 is TGTGCCAGCAGCATAAACAGGGGGCTAGAAGCTTTCTTT. Translating gives CASSINRGLEAFF.

The V gene is TRBV5-1, the J gene TRBJ1-2; D unclear. The CDR3 is 19 residues long. Germline CDR1 is SGHRS and CDR2 is YFSETQ. Trimming took 3 bases from V and 0 from J, leaving 24 bases between them. The CDR3 region has the DNA TGCGCCAGCAGCTCCCCCAGCGGCCCCGTCACCAATGCTAACTATGGCTACACCTTC. Its protein product is CASSSPSGPVTNANYGYTF.

The chain recombines TRBV6-5 with TRBJ1-2; D is perhaps TRBD1 (5 bases). The CDR3 consists of 14 residues. Per the germline V gene, CDR1 is MNHEY and CDR2 is SVGAGI. V was cut by 2 bases and J by 4 bases, with 11 bases left in between. CDR3 sequence: CASSYAGQGYGYTF. The DNA of the CDR3 is TGTGCCAGCAGTTACGCTGGGCAGGGCTATGGCTACACCTTC.

The chain carries TRBV7-9 and TRBJ1-5; a weak D match, TRBD1 (5 bases). Deletions cut 5 bases from V and 3 bases from J, with 11 bases between. CDR3 length: 14 amino acids. Germline CDR1 is SEHNR and CDR2 is FQNEAQ (reference sequence). The CDR3: CASSLQANNQPQHF. The CDR3 DNA is TGTGCCAGCAGCCTACAGGCTAACAATCAGCCCCAGCATTTT. Together with reference TRBV7-9 and TRBJ1-5, the CDR3 gives the full variable domain: DTGVSQNPRHKITKRGQNVTFRCDPISEHNRLYWYRQTLGQGPEFLTYFQNEAQLEKSRLLSDRFSAERPKGSFSTLEIQRTEQGDSAMYLCASSLQANNQPQHFGDGTRLSIL.

The chain is built from TRBV19 and TRBJ1-2; D may be TRBD1 (6 bases). This CDR3 spans 18 amino acids. Germline values: CDR1 LNHDA, CDR2 SQIVND (reference sequence). V lost 4 bases and J lost 3, with 24 bases in between. The CDR3 DNA reads as TGTGCCAGTAGTAATCCTACAGGGTTTCAACCTTTCTACTATGGCTACACCTTC. It is translated as CASSNPTGFQPFYYGYTF.

V usage is TRBV19 and J usage is TRBJ2-7; D might be TRBD1 (6 bases). The CDR3 runs to 14 residues. CDR1 and CDR2 from the germline V gene are LNHDA and SQIVND (reference sequence). V dropped 5 bases and J dropped 4 bases, with 15 bases sitting between them. This CDR3 is CASSLRGGPYEQYF. The CDR3 DNA reads TGTGCCAGTAGTCTCCGAGGGGGTCCGTACGAGCAGTACTTC.

The DNA for the CDR3 is TGTGCCAGCAGCCAAGAAGAGGGACAGGCCTGGGAGACCCAGTACTTC. Protein product: CASSQEEGQAWETQYF. J is TRBJ2-5 and V is TRBV4-2; 8 nucleotides match TRBD1. Trimming cost V 0 bases and J 5 bases; bases outside gene matches: 8. There are 16 residues in the CDR3. Germline V gene sequence: CDR1 LGHNA, CDR2 YNFKEQ.

The chain has TRBV7-6 and TRBJ2-3; the match to TRBD2 covers 12 bases. The germline V gene has CDR1 SGHVS and CDR2 FNYEAQ. The CDR3 loop spans 20 amino acids. The V and J ends lost 5 bases and 0 bases, in that order; junction bases with no gene match: 15. The CDR3 DNA sequence: TGTGCCAGCAGCGCGACTAGCGGGGGACAATACCGAACTAGCACAGATACGCAGTATTTT. Translated: CASSATSGGQYRTSTDTQYF.

This chain joins TRBV19 and TRBJ2-5; TRBD1 agrees at 7 bases. V was clipped by 6 bases and J by 1 base; unmatched bases: 5. Per the germline V gene, CDR1 is LNHDA and CDR2 is SQIVND (reference sequence). This CDR3 comprises 14 residues. The CDR3 DNA reads as TGTGCCAGTAGCCTTTACAGGGGCCAAGAGACCCAGTACTTC. It specifies CASSLYRGQETQYF.

The rearrangement joins TRBV7-3 to TRBJ2-1, with 9 bases aligning to TRBD2. The CDR3 sequence is 16 residues long. CDR1 is SGHTA and CDR2 is FQGTGA in the germline V gene. After removal of 4 bases from V and 4 bases from J, the junction contained 8 bases not matched to a gene. CDR3 DNA sequence: TGTGCCAGCAGCTCGGGGGGCAGCGGGAGGTACAATGAGCAGTTCTTC. Protein: CASSSGGSGRYNEQFF.

CDR3 sequence reads: CASSATGTSGANVLTF. CDR3 nucleotide sequence: TGTGCCAGCAGCGCTACAGGGACCTCTGGGGCCAACGTCCTGACTTTC. This rearrangement joins TRBV9 to TRBJ2-6, with D perhaps matching TRBD1 (6 bases). The CDR3 has 16 residues. Germline loops: CDR1 SGDLS, CDR2 YYNGEE. The ends were cut back, 3 bases at V and 0 bases at J, with 10 bases in the middle.

The J gene is TRBJ1-4, the V gene TRBV7-9, with a possible D match to TRBD1 (5 bases). Germline CDR1 is SEHNR and CDR2 is FQNEAQ (reference sequence). V gave up 7 bases and J gave up 3 bases, with 12 bases separating them. The CDR3 spans 14 residues. For the CDR3, the DNA is TGTGCCAGCACCCCCAGGGAAGCTAATGAAAAACTGTTTTTT. This encodes CASTPREANEKLFF.

The chain links TRBV9 to TRBJ2-3, with unresolved D. CDR1 is SGDLS, CDR2 YYNGEE, per germline. V was trimmed by 0 bases and J by 2 bases, leaving 16 bases between them. This CDR3 contains 17 residues. In nucleotides, the CDR3 is TGTGCCAGCAGCGTAGACGGAGTCCCCCCTAACACAGATACGCAGTATTTT. Its protein product is CASSVDGVPPNTDTQYF. Based on the CDR3 plus reference TRBV9 and TRBJ2-3, the full variable domain is DSGVTQTPKHLITATGQRVTLRCSPRSGDLSVYWYQQSLDQGLQFLIQYYNGEERAKGNILERFSAQQFPDLHSELNLSSLELGDSALYFCASSVDGVPPNTDTQYFGPGTRLTVL.

This chain links TRBV19 with TRBJ1-3; D is ambiguous. The length of the CDR3 is 14 residues. Germline V lookup: CDR1 LNHDA, CDR2 SQIVND (reference sequence). V lost 7 bases to trimming and J lost 4 bases, with 14 bases between them. CDR3 residues: CASNLAGSGNTIYF. Written as DNA, the CDR3 is TGTGCCAGTAACTTGGCGGGGTCCGGAAACACCATATATTTT.

This rearrangement joins TRBV9 to TRBJ2-1; 7 bases line up with TRBD2. CDR1 and CDR2 (germline): SGDLS, YYNGEE. The CDR3 length is 16 residues. The ends lost 0 bases at V and 3 bases at J; junction bases unmatched: 6. For the CDR3, the DNA is TGTGCCAGCAGCGTAGAAGCGGGGAACCTCTACAATGAGCAGTTCTTC. The encoded protein is CASSVEAGNLYNEQFF.